Following are 10 T cell receptor beta chains from one sample sequenced in a study of blood T cell repertoires in COVID-19. Here immunoSEQ multiplex PCR was the method, and the copy in TCRdb shows in-frame clones only, minus some. The table has roughly 270,000 clones, less than 85% seen once. Sequencing used PBMCs or T cells enriched from blood (not recorded which). These TCRs come from a woman in her 50s who had recovered from COVID-19.

The chain joins TRBV5-1 to TRBJ2-2, with 10 nucleotides matching TRBD2. The junction had 6 bases not matched to a gene; V was cut back by 0 bases and J by 1 base. The length of the CDR3 is 18 residues. Per the germline V gene, CDR1 is SGHRS and CDR2 is YFSETQ. CDR3 residues: CASSLAGGLAKNTGELFF. In nucleotides, the CDR3 is TGCGCCAGCAGCTTGGCAGGGGGACTAGCGAAGAACACCGGGGAGCTGTTTTTT.

Only one count was recorded for this clone. The J gene is TRBJ1-2, the V gene TRBV10-3, with 10 positions matching TRBD1. This CDR3 is 15 amino acids long. Germline V gene sequence: CDR1 ENHRY, CDR2 SYGVKD. Unmatched junction bases numbered 9, after V lost 5 bases and J lost 6 bases. The CDR3 is CAISKTGGGEDGYTF. CDR3 nucleotides: TGTGCCATCAGTAAGACAGGGGGCGGGGAAGATGGCTACACCTTC.

The sample holds a few counts of this clone. The chain employs TRBV14 and TRBJ1-2, with TRBD1 as a possible D gene (5 bases). This CDR3 comprises 15 residues. Germline V CDR1 and CDR2: SGHDN, FVKESK. V dropped 0 bases and J dropped 8 bases, with 16 bases sitting between them. The CDR3 sequence is CASSQDWAGGGGYTF. The CDR3 DNA reads TGTGCCAGCAGCCAAGATTGGGCCGGGGGTGGAGGCTACACCTTC.

The chain is built from TRBV18 and TRBJ2-2, with 12 nucleotides matching TRBD2. The V and J ends lost 6 bases and 5 bases, in that order; junction bases with no gene match: 4. The CDR3 has 15 amino acids. Germline assignment: CDR1 KGHSH and CDR2 LQKENI. For the CDR3, the DNA is TGTGCCAGCTCGCCAACTAGCGGGGGGACCGGGGAGCTGTTTTTT. This codes for CASSPTSGGTGELFF.

The chain has TRBV9 and TRBJ2-3, with 7 positions matching TRBD2. Germline trimming cut 3 bases from V and 4 bases from J; bases unmatched to any gene: 5. This CDR3 has 14 amino acids. Germline V gives CDR1 SGDLS, CDR2 YYNGEE. The CDR3 DNA is TGTGCCAGCAGCGCGGGGGGAGGGCCAGATACGCAGTATTTT. It encodes CASSAGGGPDTQYF.

The DNA of the CDR3 is TGTGCCAGCAGGCAAACAGGGGGCTATGGCTACACCTTC. As protein: CASRQTGGYGYTF. The genes are TRBV12-3 or TRBV12-4 and TRBJ1-2; 8 positions match TRBD1. V trimming: 6 bases; J trimming: 4 bases; junction bases outside the gene matches: 4. The CDR3 is 13 residues long.

The gene calls are TRBV6-5 and TRBJ2-1; no firm D call. The CDR3 covers 15 residues. CDR1 is MNHEY, CDR2 SVGAGI, per germline. The ends were cut back, 2 bases at V and 1 base at J, with 9 bases in the middle. The CDR3 DNA follows: TGTGCCAGCAGTTACGGGTCTAGTTCCTACAATGAGCAGTTCTTC. Its translation: CASSYGSSSYNEQFF.

This chain joins TRBV11-2 and TRBJ2-1; D is possibly TRBD2 (6 bases). Germline CDR1 and CDR2: SGHAT and FQNNGV. CDR3 size: 14 residues. V shed 2 bases and J shed 8 bases, with 13 bases lying between them. CDR3 sequence: CASSLFGGSHEQFF. CDR3 nucleotides: TGTGCCAGCAGCTTATTCGGGGGTTCCCATGAGCAGTTCTTC.

The sample holds one count of this clone. The chain employs TRBV4-3 and TRBJ1-2, with 7 nucleotides matching TRBD1. Germline-derived CDR1 and CDR2 are LGHNA and YSLEER. After removal of 1 base from V and 4 bases from J, the junction contained 9 bases not matched to a gene. This CDR3 spans 16 amino acids. CDR3 DNA: TGCGCCAGCAGCCAAGGGAAGGACAGGAACCTCTATGGCTACACCTTC. This translates into CASSQGKDRNLYGYTF.

The gene calls are TRBV19 and TRBJ2-1, with TRBD2 matching over 11 bases. CDR1 LNHDA and CDR2 SQIVND come from the germline V gene (reference sequence). The length of the CDR3 is 16 residues. V lost 3 bases, J lost 3 bases, and 4 bases stayed unmatched. The CDR3 spells CASSMLAGGFYNEQFF. The CDR3 nucleotides read TGTGCCAGTAGTATGCTAGCGGGGGGCTTCTACAATGAGCAGTTCTTC.